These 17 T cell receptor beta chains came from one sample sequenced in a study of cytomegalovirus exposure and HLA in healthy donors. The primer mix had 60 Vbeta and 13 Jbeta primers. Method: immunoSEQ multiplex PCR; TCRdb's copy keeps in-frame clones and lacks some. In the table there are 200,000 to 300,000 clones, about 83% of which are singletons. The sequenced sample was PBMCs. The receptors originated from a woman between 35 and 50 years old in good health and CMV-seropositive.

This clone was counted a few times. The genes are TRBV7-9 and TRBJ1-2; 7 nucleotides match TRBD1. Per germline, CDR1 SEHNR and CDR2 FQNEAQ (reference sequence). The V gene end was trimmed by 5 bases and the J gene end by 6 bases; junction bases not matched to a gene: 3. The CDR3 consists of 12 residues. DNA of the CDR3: TGTGCCAGCAGCCCTCAGGGGGATGGCTACACCTTC. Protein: CASSPQGDGYTF.

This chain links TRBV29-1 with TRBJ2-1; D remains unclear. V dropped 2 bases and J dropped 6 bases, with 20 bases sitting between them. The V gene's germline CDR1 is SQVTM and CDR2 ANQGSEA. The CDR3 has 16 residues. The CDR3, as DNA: TGCAGCGTTGAAACGCATCGAGCTCCCAGAGGCAATGAGCAGTTCTTC. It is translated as CSVETHRAPRGNEQFF.

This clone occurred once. The chain's CDR3 is CATRLDYKIYNEQFF. The CDR3 DNA reads TGTGCCACCAGACTTGATTATAAAATCTACAATGAGCAGTTCTTC. The chain uses TRBV15 and TRBJ2-1, with unresolved D. The V end lost 6 bases, the J end lost 3 bases, and 15 bases lay between the germline ends. Germline loops: CDR1 LNHNV, CDR2 YYDKDF (reference sequence). The CDR3 runs 15 residues.

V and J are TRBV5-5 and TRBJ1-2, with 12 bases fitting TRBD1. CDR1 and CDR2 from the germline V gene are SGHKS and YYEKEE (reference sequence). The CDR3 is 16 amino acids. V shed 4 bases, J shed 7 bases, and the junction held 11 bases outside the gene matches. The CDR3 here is CASSRGQGALGGGYTF. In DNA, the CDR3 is TGTGCCAGCAGCAGGGGACAGGGGGCCTTAGGGGGTGGCTACACCTTC.

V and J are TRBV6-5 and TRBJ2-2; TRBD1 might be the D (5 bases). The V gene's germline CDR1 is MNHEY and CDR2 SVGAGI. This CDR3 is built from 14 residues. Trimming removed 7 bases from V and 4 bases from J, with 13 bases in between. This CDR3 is CASNSAGITGELFF. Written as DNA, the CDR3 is TGTGCCAGCAATTCGGCAGGGATCACCGGGGAGCTGTTTTTT.

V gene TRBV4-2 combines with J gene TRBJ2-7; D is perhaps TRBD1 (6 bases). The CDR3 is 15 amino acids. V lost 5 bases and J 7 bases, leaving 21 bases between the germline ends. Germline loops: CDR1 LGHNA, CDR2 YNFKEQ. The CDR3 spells CASSVTGSRSREQYF. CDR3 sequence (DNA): TGTGCCAGCAGCGTCACAGGGTCCAGGTCCAGGGAGCAGTACTTC.

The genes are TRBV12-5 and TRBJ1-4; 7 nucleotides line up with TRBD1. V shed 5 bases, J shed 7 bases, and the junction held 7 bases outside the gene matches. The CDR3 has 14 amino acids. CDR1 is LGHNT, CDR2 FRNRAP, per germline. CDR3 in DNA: TGTGCTAGTGGTCAACGACAGGGAGGTGAAAAACTGTTTTTT. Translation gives CASGQRQGGEKLFF.

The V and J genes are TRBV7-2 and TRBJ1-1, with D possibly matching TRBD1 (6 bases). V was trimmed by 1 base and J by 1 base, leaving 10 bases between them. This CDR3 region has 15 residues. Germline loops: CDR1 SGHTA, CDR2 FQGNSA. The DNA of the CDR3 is TGTGCCAGCAGCTTAGGGGGGGGCAGGAACACTGAAGCTTTCTTT. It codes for CASSLGGGRNTEAFF.

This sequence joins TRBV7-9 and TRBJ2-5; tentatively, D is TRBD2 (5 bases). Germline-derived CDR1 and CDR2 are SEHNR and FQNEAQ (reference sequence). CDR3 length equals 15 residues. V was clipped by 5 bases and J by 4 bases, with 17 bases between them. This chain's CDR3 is CASSHFSSFGETQYF. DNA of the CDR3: TGTGCCAGCAGCCATTTTTCTAGCTTTGGAGAGACCCAGTACTTC.

The CDR3 DNA is TGTGCCAGCAGCTTAGTCACCGGGGGGCTACAAGAGACCCAGTACTTC. Translated, it gives CASSLVTGGLQETQYF. The rearrangement links TRBV11-2 to TRBJ2-5, with D perhaps TRBD2 (7 bases). The V gene lost 1 base and the J gene lost 2 bases, with 14 bases spanning the gap. The CDR3 is 16 amino acids. Germline V gives CDR1 SGHAT, CDR2 FQNNGV. Using reference TRBV11-2 and TRBJ2-5 for the parts outside the CDR3, the full variable domain is EAGVAQSPRYKIIEKRQSVAFWCNPISGHATLYWYQQILGQGPKLLIQFQNNGVVDDSQLPKDRFSAERLKGVDSTLKIQPAKLEDSAVYLCASSLVTGGLQETQYFGPGTRLLVL.

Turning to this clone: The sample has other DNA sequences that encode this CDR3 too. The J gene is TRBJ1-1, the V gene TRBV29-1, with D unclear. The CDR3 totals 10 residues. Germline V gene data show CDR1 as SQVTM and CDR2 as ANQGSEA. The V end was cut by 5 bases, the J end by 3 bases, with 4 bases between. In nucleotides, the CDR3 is TGCAGCGTTTCCGACACTGAAGCTTTCTTT. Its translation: CSVSDTEAFF.

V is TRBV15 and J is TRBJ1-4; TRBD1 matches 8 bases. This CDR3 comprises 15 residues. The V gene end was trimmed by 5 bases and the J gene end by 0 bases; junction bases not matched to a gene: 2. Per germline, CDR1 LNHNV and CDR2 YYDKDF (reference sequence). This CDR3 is CATSVQGATNEKLFF. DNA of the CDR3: TGTGCCACCAGCGTACAGGGGGCAACTAATGAAAAACTGTTTTTT.

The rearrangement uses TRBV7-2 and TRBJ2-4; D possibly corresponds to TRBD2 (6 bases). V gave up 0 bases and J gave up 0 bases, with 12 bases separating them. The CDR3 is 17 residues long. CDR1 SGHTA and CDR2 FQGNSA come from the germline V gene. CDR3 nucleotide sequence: TGTGCCAGCAGCTTAGCGGGGGGATCACTAGCCAAAAACATTCAGTACTTC. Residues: CASSLAGGSLAKNIQYF.

The DNA of the CDR3 is TGTGCCAGCAGCCCCACGACAGGGACGGACTATGGCTACACCTTC. It yields the protein CASSPTTGTDYGYTF. The chain has TRBV7-6 and TRBJ1-2; 7 bases line up with TRBD1. This CDR3 spans 15 amino acids. V lost 5 bases to trimming and J lost 3 bases; unmatched junction nucleotides: 9. Germline V lookup: CDR1 SGHVS, CDR2 FNYEAQ. The whole variable domain, remainder taken from reference TRBV7-6 and TRBJ1-2, is GAGVSQSPRYKVTKRGQDVALRCDPISGHVSLYWYRQALGQGPEFLTYFNYEAQQDKSGLPNDRFSAERPEGSISTLTIQRTEQRDSAMYRCASSPTTGTDYGYTFGSGTRLTVV.

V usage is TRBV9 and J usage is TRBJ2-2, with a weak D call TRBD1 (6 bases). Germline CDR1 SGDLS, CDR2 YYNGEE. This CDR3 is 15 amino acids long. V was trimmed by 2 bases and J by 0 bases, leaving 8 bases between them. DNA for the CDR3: TGTGCCAGCAGCGTGGGGGACACGAACACCGGGGAGCTGTTTTTT. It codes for CASSVGDTNTGELFF.

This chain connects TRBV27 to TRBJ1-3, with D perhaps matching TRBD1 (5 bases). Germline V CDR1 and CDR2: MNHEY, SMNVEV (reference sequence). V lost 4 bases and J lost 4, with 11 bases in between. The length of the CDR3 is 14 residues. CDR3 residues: CASSSQWTGNTIYF. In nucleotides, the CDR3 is TGTGCCAGCAGTTCCCAGTGGACAGGAAACACCATATATTTT.

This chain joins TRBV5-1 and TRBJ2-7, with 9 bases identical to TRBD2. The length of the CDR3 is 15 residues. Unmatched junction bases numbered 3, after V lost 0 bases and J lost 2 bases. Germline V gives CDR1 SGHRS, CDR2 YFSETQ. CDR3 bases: TGCGCCAGCAGCTTGGGACTAGCGGTTACCTACGAGCAGTACTTC. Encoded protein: CASSLGLAVTYEQYF.